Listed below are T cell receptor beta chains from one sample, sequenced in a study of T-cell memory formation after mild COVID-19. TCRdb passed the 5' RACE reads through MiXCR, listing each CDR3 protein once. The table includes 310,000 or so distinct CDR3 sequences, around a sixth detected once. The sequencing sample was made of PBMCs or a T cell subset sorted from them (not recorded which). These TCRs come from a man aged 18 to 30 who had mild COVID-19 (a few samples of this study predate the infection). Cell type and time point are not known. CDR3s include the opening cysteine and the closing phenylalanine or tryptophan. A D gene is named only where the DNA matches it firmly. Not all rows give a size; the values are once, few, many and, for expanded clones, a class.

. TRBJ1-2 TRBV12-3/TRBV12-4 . TGTGCCAGCAGGGTTACAGGGACGGCCTATGGCTACACCTTC CASRVTGTAYGYTF
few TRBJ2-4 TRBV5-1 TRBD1 TGCGCCAGCAGCTTGGCCGCCGGGACAGGGGGATTGGGCAAAAACATTCAGTACTTC CASSLAAGTGGLGKNIQYF
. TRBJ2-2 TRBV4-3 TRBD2 TGCGCCAGCAGCACCCACTCAGCGGGGGAGAACACCGGGGAGCTGTTTTTT CASSTHSAGENTGELFF
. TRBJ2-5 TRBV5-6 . TGTGCCAGCAGCCCCGGACACGAAGAGACCCAGTACTTC CASSPGHEETQYF
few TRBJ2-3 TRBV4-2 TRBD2 TGTGCCAGCAGCCAAGAGGCTAGCGGAGATACGCAGTATTTT CASSQEASGDTQYF
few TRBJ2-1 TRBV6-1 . TGTGCCAGCAGTGAACAGTTAAGCTCCTACAATGAGCAGTTCTTC CASSEQLSSYNEQFF
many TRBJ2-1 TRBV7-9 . TGTGCCAGCAGCTTATGGTCCCGGTCGGGGATCTACAATGAGCAGTTCTTC CASSLWSRSGIYNEQFF
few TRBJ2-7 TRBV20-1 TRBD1 TGCAGTGCTAGAGAACAGGGGTACGAGCAGTACTTC CSAREQGYEQYF
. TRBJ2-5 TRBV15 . TGTGCCACCAGCAGCAGAGGCTGGGAGACCCAGTACTTC CATSSRGWETQYF
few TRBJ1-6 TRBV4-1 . TGCGCCAGCAGCCAACTAGACATGGGACTGAATAATTCACCCCTCCACTTT CASSQLDMGLNNSPLHF